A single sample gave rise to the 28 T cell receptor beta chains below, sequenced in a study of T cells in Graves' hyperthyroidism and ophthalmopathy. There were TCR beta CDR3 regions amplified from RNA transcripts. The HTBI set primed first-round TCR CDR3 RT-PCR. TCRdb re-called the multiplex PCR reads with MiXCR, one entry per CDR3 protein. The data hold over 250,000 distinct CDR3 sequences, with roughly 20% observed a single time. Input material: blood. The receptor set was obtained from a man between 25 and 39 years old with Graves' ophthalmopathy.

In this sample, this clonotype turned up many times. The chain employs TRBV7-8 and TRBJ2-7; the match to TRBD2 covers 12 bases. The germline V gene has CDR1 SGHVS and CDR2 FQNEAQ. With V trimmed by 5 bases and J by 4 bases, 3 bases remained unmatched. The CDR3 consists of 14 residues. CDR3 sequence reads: CASSRTSGKYEQYF. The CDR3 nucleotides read TGTGCCAGCAGCCGGACTAGCGGGAAGTACGAGCAGTACTTC.

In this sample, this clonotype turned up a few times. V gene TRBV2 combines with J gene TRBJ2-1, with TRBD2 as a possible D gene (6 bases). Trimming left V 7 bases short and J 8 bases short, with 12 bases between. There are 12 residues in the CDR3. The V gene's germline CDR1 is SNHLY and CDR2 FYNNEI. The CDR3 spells CASNFGGDEQFF. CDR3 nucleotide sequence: TGTGCCAGCAATTTCGGAGGGGATGAGCAGTTCTTC.

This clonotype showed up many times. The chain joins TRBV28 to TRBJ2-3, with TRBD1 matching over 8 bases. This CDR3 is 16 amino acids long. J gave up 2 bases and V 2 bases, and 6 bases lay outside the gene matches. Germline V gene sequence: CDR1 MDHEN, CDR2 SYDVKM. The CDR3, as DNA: TGTGCCAGCAGTTTACAGGGGGCGTTGGACACAGATACGCAGTATTTT. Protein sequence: CASSLQGALDTDTQYF. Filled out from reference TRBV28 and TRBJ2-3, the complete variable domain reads DVKVTQSSRYLVKRTGEKVFLECVQDMDHENMFWYRQDPGLGLRLIYFSYDVKMKEKGDIPEGYSVSREKKERFSLILESASTNQTSMYLCASSLQGALDTDTQYFGPGTRLTVL.

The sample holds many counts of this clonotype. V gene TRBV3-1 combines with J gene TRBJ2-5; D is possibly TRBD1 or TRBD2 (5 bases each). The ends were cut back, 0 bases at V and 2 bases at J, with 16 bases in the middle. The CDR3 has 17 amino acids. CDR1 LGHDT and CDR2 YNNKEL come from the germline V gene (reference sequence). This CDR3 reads CASSQEGLGVGQETQYF. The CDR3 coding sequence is TGTGCCAGCAGCCAAGAAGGATTGGGGGTTGGGCAAGAGACCCAGTACTTC.

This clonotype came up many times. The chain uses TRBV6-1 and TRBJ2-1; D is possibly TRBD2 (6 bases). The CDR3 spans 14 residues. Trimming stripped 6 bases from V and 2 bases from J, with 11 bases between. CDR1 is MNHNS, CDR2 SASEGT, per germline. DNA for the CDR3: TGTGCCAGCAGGCCCGGAGGGACCTACAATGAGCAGTTCTTC. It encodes CASRPGGTYNEQFF.

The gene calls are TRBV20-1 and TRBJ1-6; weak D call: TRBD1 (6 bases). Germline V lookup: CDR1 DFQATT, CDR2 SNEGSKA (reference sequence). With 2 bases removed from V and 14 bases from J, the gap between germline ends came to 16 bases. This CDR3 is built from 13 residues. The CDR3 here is CSARFQDSGTLHF. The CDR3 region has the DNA TGCAGTGCTAGATTTCAGGACAGCGGGACCCTCCACTTT.

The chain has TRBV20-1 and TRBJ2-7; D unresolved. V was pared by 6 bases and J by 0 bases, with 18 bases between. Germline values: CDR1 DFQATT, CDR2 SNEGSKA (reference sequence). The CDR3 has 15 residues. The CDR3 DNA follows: TGCAGTGCCCACGACCCTGGCGTACACTCCTACGAGCAGTACTTC. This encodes CSAHDPGVHSYEQYF.

This CDR3 is CASSPTSGRENTGELFF. CDR3 sequence (DNA): TGTGCCAGCAGCCCGACTAGCGGGAGGGAGAACACCGGGGAGCTGTTTTTT. The chain joins TRBV11-2 to TRBJ2-2; 14 bases match TRBD2. Per germline, CDR1 SGHAT and CDR2 FQNNGV. The CDR3 is made up of 17 amino acids. J was trimmed by 1 base and V by 5 bases; bases with no gene match: 3.

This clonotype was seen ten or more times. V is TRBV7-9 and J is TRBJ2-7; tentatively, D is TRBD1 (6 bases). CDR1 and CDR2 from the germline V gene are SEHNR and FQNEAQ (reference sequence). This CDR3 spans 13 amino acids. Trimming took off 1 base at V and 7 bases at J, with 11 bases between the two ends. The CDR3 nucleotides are TGTGCCAGCAGCTTAGACCCCGACAGGGAGCAGTACTTC. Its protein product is CASSLDPDREQYF.

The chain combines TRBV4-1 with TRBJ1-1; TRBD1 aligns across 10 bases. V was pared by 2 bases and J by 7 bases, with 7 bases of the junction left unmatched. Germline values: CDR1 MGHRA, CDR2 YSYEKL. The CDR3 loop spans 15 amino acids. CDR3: CASSQPDRGLDEAFF. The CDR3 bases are TGCGCCAGCAGCCAACCCGACAGGGGGCTCGATGAAGCTTTCTTT.

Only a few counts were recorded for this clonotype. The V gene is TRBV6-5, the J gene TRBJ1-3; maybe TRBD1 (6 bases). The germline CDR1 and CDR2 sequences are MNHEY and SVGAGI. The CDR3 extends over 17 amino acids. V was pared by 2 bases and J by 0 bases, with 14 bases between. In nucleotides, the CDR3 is TGTGCCAGCAGTTACCCCCTGGACAGCCTCTCTGGAAACACCATATATTTT. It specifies CASSYPLDSLSGNTIYF.

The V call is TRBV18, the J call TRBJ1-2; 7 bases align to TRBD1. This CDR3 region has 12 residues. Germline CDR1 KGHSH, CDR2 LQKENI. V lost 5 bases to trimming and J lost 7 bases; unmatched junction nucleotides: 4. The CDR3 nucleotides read TGTGCCAGCTCAGTACAGGGGCCTGGCTACACCTTC. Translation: CASSVQGPGYTF.

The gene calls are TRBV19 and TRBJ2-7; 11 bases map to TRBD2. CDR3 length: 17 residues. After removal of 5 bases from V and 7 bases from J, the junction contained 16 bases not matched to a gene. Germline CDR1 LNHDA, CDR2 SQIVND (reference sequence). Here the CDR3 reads CASSHPGGSGRAAEQYF. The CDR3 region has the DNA TGTGCCAGTAGTCACCCGGGGGGTAGCGGGAGGGCCGCTGAGCAGTACTTC.

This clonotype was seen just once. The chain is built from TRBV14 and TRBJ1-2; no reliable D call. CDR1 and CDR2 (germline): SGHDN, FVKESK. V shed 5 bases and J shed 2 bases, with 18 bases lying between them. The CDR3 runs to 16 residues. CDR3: CASSKGTVFVNYGYTF. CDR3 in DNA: TGTGCCAGCAGCAAGGGTACAGTCTTTGTAAACTATGGCTACACCTTC.

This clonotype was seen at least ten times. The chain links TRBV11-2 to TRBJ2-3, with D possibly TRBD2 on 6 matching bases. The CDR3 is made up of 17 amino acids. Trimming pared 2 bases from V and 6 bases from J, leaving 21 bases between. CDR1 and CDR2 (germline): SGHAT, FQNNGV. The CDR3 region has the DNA TGTGCCAGCAGCTTACTTACTGAGGACTACCCAGGGGATACGCAGTATTTT. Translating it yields CASSLLTEDYPGDTQYF. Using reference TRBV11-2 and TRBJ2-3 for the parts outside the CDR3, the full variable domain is EAGVAQSPRYKIIEKRQSVAFWCNPISGHATLYWYQQILGQGPKLLIQFQNNGVVDDSQLPKDRFSAERLKGVDSTLKIQPAKLEDSAVYLCASSLLTEDYPGDTQYFGPGTRLTVL.

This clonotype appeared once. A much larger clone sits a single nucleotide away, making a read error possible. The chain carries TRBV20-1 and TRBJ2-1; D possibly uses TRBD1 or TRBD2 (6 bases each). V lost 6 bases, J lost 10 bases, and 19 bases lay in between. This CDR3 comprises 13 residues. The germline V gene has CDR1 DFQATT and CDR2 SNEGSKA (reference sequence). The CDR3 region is CSADSYRAGEQFF. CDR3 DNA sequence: TGCAGTGCGGATAGTTACAGGGCGGGGGAGCAGTTCTTC.

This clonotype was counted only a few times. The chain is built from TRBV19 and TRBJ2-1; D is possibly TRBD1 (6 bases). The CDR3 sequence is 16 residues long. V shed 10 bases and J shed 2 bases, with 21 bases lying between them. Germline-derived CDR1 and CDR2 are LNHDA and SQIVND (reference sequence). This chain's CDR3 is CATKARTGTTYNEQFF. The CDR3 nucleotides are TGTGCCACCAAGGCTCGAACCGGGACAACCTACAATGAGCAGTTCTTC.

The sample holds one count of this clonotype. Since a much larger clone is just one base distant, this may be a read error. CDR3 protein: CASSHTNYGHTF. The CDR3 DNA follows: TGTGCCAGCAGCCACACTAACTATGGCCACACCTTC. V and J are TRBV3-1 and TRBJ1-2, with D uncertain. The germline V gene has CDR1 LGHDT and CDR2 YNNKEL (reference sequence). This CDR3 comprises 12 residues. The full variable domain, rest sourced from reference TRBV3-1 and TRBJ1-2, is DTAVSQTPKYLVTQMGNDKSIKCEQNLGHDTMYWYKQDSKKFLKIMFSYNNKELIINETVPNRFSPKSPDKAHLNLHINSLELGDSAVYFCASSHTNYGHTFGSGTRLTVV.

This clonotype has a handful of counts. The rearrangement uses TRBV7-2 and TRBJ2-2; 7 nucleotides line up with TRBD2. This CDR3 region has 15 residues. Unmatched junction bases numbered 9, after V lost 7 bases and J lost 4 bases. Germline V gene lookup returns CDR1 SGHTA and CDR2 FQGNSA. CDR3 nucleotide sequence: TGTGCCAGCACCTTCGGGAGGAGGGGCACCGGGGAGCTGTTTTTT. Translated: CASTFGRRGTGELFF.

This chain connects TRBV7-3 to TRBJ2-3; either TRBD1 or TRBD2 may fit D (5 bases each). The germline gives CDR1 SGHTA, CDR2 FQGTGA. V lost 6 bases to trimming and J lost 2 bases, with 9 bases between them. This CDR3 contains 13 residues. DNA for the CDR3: TGTGCCAGCAGTTCGGGACCCACAGATACGCAGTATTTT. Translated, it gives CASSSGPTDTQYF.

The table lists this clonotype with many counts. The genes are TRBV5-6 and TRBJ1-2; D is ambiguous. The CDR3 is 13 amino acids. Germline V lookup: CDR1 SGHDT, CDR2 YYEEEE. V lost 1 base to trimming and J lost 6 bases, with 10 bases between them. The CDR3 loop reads CASSLWEAHGYTF. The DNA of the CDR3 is TGTGCCAGCAGCTTGTGGGAGGCTCATGGCTACACCTTC. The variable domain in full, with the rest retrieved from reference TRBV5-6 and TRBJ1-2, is DAGVTQSPTHLIKTRGQQVTLRCSPKSGHDTVSWYQQALGQGPQFIFQYYEEEERQRGNFPDRFSGHQFPNYSSELNVNALLLGDSALYLCASSLWEAHGYTFGSGTRLTVV.

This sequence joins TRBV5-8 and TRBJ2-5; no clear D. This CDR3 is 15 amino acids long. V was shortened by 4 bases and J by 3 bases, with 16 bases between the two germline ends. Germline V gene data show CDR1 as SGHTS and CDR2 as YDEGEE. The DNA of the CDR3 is TGTGCCAGCAGCGTGGGGTGGCAGGCAAAAGAGACCCAGTACTTC. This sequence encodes CASSVGWQAKETQYF.

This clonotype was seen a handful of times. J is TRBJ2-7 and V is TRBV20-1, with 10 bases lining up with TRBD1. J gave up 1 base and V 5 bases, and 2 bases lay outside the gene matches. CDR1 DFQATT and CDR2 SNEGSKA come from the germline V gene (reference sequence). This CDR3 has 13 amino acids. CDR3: CSAGQGESYEQYF. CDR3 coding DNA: TGCAGTGCTGGACAGGGGGAATCCTACGAGCAGTACTTC.

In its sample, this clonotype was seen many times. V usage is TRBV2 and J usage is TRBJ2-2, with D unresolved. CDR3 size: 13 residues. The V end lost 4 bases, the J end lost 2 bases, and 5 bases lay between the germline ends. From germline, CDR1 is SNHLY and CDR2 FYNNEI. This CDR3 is CASSGVNTGELFF. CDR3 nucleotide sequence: TGTGCCAGCAGTGGCGTTAACACCGGGGAGCTGTTTTTT.

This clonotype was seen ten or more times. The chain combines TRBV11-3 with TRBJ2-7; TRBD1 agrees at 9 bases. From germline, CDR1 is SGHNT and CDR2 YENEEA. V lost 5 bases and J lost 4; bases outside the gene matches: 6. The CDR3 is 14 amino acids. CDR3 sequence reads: CASSQNRGPYEQYF. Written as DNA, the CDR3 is TGTGCCAGCAGCCAAAACAGGGGGCCATACGAGCAGTACTTC.

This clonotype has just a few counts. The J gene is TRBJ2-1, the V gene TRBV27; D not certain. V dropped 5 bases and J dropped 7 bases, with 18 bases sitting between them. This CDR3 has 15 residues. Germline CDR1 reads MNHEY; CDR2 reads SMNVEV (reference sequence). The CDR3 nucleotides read TGTGCCAGCAGTCCCGGACCTCAGGTTTGGAATGAGCAGTTCTTC. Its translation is CASSPGPQVWNEQFF.

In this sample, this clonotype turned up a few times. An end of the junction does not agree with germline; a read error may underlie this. Written as DNA, the CDR3 is TGCGCCAGCAGTTTGGACAGGGGCGAAGGGCCCCAGCATTTT. Translating gives CASSLDRGEGPQHF. The rearrangement joins TRBV5-1 to TRBJ1-5, with 9 bases identical to TRBD1. This CDR3 comprises 14 residues. Germline V gene lookup returns CDR1 SGHRS and CDR2 YFSETQ.

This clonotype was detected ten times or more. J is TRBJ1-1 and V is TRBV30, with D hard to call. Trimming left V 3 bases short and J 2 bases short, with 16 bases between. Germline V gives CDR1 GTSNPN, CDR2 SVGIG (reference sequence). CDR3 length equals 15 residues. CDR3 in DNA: TGTGCCTGGAGCCACTCAGTAGCCGCTAACACTGAAGCTTTCTTT. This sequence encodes CAWSHSVAANTEAFF.